This TCR beta chain was captured by sequencing in a study of blood T cell repertoires in COVID-19. TCRdb's table, derived via immunoSEQ multiplex PCR, lists solely in-frame clones and lacks some. Of more than 200,000 clones listed, about nine tenths are singletons. The CDR3 is made up of 16 amino acids. The V end was cut by 4 bases, the J end by 2 bases, with 18 bases between. Germline V lookup: CDR1 SGHNT, CDR2 YYREEE (reference sequence). The sequencing sample was made of PBMCs or T cells enriched from blood (not recorded which). The sequence came from a man aged 35 to 55 who had recovered from COVID-19. The chain joins TRBV5-4 to TRBJ1-2, with a weak D call TRBD1 (6 bases). The CDR3 reads CASSLPPGRGNYGYTF. In DNA, the CDR3 is TGTGCCAGCAGCCTGCCGCCGGGCAGGGGAAACTATGGCTACACCTTC.